This T cell receptor (beta chain) was sequenced during a study of blood T cell repertoires in COVID-19. Turning to the study itself: Whether acute or convalescent, the COVID-19 samples came from the United States, Italy and Spain. T cells, B-cell-depleted T cells, or PBMCs supplied cDNA or gDNA.

This clone came up a few times. V was clipped by 7 bases and J by 5 bases, with 11 bases between them. The CDR3 totals 12 residues. From germline, CDR1 is WSHSY and CDR2 SAAADI. Source study methods: By means of reference gene primer amplification, nucleated cell counts were estimated. TCRdb's copy holds only in-frame clones and misses some; the assay was immunoSEQ multiplex PCR. V and J calls and clone size are copied from that table; D and trimming were computed from the DNA. There are under 300,000 clones in the sample; 82% occur only once, and 12% lies in the top ten. The chain carries TRBV10-2 and TRBJ1-1, with TRBD1 as a possible D gene (5 bases). Material for sequencing was peripheral blood. The TCR comes from a woman between 55 and 75 years old with active or convalescent COVID-19. The DNA of the CDR3 is TGCGCCAGCAAGGGGCCGTCAACTGAAGCTTTCTTT. Translation gives CASKGPSTEAFF.